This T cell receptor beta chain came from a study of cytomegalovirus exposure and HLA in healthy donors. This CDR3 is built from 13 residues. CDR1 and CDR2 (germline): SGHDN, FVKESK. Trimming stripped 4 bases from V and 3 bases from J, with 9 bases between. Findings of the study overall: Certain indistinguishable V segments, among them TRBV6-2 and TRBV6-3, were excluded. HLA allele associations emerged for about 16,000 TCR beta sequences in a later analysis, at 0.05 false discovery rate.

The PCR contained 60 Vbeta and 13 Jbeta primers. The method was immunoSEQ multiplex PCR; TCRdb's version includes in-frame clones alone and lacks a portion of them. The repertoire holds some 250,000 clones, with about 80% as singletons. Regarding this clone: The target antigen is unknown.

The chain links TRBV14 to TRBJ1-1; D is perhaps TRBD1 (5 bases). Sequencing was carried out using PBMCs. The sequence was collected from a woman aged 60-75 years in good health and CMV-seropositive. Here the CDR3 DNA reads TGTGCCAGCAGCCGTCAGGGTTACACTGAAGCTTTCTTT. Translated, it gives CASSRQGYTEAFF.